The 4 T cell receptor beta chains below come from one sample, sequenced in a study of cytomegalovirus exposure and HLA in healthy donors. The PCR was carried out with 60 Vbeta primers and 13 Jbeta primers. Measured with immunoSEQ multiplex PCR; TCRdb has only the in-frame clones, and not every one. The data hold roughly 190,000 clones, with roughly four fifths observed a single time. The sample consisted of PBMCs. These receptor sequences come from a woman under 40 in good health and CMV-seropositive.

The chain combines TRBV5-4 with TRBJ2-5, with TRBD2 identical over 8 bases. The CDR3 is 14 amino acids. V lost 0 bases and J lost 3; bases outside the gene matches: 1. Per the germline V gene, CDR1 is SGHNT and CDR2 is YYREEE (reference sequence). CDR3 sequence (DNA): TGTGCCAGCAGCTTGGCGGGACTAGAAGAGACCCAGTACTTC. It is translated as CASSLAGLEETQYF.

The rearrangement uses TRBV6-6 and TRBJ2-7, with TRBD1 matching 8 bases. The ends lost 5 bases at V and 2 bases at J; junction bases unmatched: 8. The CDR3 is 15 amino acids. Per the germline V gene, CDR1 is MNHNY and CDR2 is SVGAGI (reference sequence). The CDR3 loop is CASSGRDRLTYEQYF. The CDR3 DNA reads as TGTGCCAGCAGTGGGCGGGACAGGCTCACCTACGAGCAGTACTTC.

This sequence joins TRBV30 and TRBJ1-2; unclear D gene. V was shortened by 3 bases and J by 4 bases, with 9 bases between the two germline ends. The V gene's germline CDR1 is GTSNPN and CDR2 SVGIG (reference sequence). This CDR3 has 12 residues. The CDR3 sequence is CAWSPGAYGYTF. The CDR3 DNA reads as TGTGCCTGGAGCCCTGGAGCCTATGGCTACACCTTC.

The chain couples TRBV5-6 to TRBJ1-4; D might be TRBD1 (5 bases). Germline loops: CDR1 SGHDT, CDR2 YYEEEE. Trimming shortened V by 3 bases and J by 5 bases, and 14 bases separated the two germline ends. The CDR3 length is 15 residues. In nucleotides, the CDR3 is TGTGCCAGCAGCTCCCCCGGGACTAGGAATGAAAAACTGTTTTTT. Its protein product is CASSSPGTRNEKLFF.